The 26 T cell receptor beta chains given below trace back to one sample, sequenced in a study of patients and donors after allogeneic stem cell transplantation. TCRdb recomputed calls from the RT-PCR reads with MiXCR, one row per CDR3 protein. The data show fewer than 500,000 distinct CDR3 sequences, with around 16% seen just once and 6.5% to 7.5% held by the top ten. Sequenced: blood, either unsorted or a sorted T cell fraction (not recorded which). Every receptor here comes from a human donor who was either an allogeneic HSCT recipient or a stem cell or donor lymphocyte infusion donor (not recorded which). It is not recorded whose cells these are; they may come from a transplant donor.

The chain links TRBV28 to TRBJ2-5, with 7 bases identical to TRBD1. This CDR3 is 15 amino acids long. J gave up 7 bases and V 5 bases, and 13 bases lay outside the gene matches. CDR1 and CDR2 from the germline V gene are MDHEN and SYDVKM. The CDR3 region is CASSRDRVLSGTQYF. CDR3 coding DNA: TGTGCCAGCAGTCGAGACAGGGTTTTGTCGGGGACCCAGTACTTC.

This clonotype was picked up a small number of times. J is TRBJ2-3 and V is TRBV18; 8 nucleotides align to TRBD2. The length of the CDR3 is 15 residues. Germline values: CDR1 KGHSH, CDR2 LQKENI. Trimming removed 1 base from V and 3 bases from J; junction bases left unmatched: 3. The CDR3 sequence: CASSPRAGGTDTQYF. Written as DNA, the CDR3 is TGTGCCAGCTCACCACGCGCGGGGGGTACAGATACGCAGTATTTT.

The V gene is TRBV12-3 or TRBV12-4, the J gene TRBJ1-6, with D possibly being TRBD1 (5 bases). This CDR3 has 15 residues. V lost 2 bases and J 4 bases, leaving 9 bases between the germline ends. The CDR3, as DNA: TGTGCCAGCAGTTTACGGGGGTTTTATAATTCACCCCTCCACTTT. Translation gives CASSLRGFYNSPLHF.

The chain uses TRBV9 and TRBJ2-5; possibly TRBD2 for D (6 bases). The germline V gene has CDR1 SGDLS and CDR2 YYNGEE. V was shortened by 0 bases and J by 5 bases, with 14 bases between the two germline ends. The CDR3 has 15 residues. CDR3 sequence reads: CASSVEGGYVETQYF. The CDR3 DNA is TGTGCCAGCAGCGTAGAAGGAGGGTACGTCGAGACCCAGTACTTC.

This rearrangement joins TRBV30 to TRBJ2-1, with unresolved D. Germline V lookup: CDR1 GTSNPN, CDR2 SVGIG (reference sequence). This CDR3 has 15 amino acids. The V end was cut by 0 bases, the J end by 8 bases, with 17 bases between. The CDR3 region is CAWSVMGWPGDEQFF. As DNA, the CDR3 is TGTGCCTGGAGTGTAATGGGTTGGCCGGGTGATGAGCAGTTCTTC.

This clonotype was detected ten times or more. The chain has TRBV12-3 or TRBV12-4 and TRBJ2-3; D is perhaps TRBD1 (5 bases). V was cut by 3 bases and J by 0 bases, with 7 bases left in between. This CDR3 has 14 residues. The CDR3: CASSFAGSTDTQYF. For the CDR3, the DNA is TGTGCCAGCAGTTTCGCAGGGAGCACAGATACGCAGTATTTT.

This clonotype was counted only a few times. This chain links TRBV30 with TRBJ2-1; tentatively, D is TRBD2 (5 bases). This CDR3 is built from 13 residues. The V end lost 0 bases, the J end lost 5 bases, and 8 bases lay between the germline ends. Germline CDR1 is GTSNPN and CDR2 is SVGIG (reference sequence). The CDR3 sequence: CAWSVRRDNEQFF. CDR3 nucleotide sequence: TGTGCCTGGAGTGTAAGGCGGGACAATGAGCAGTTCTTC.

The rearrangement links TRBV12-3 or TRBV12-4 to TRBJ1-3; D is perhaps TRBD1 (5 bases). The CDR3 runs to 12 residues. V lost 6 bases and J lost 6, with 9 bases in between. CDR3 nucleotides: TGTGCCAGCAGCTTACAGGAAAACACCATATATTTT. Its translation: CASSLQENTIYF.

This clonotype has a handful of counts. The chain joins TRBV24-1 to TRBJ2-1; TRBD2 aligns across 7 bases. The trim removed 5 bases at V and 8 bases at J, leaving 17 bases unmatched. The CDR3 has 17 residues. The germline CDR1 and CDR2 sequences are KGHDR and SFDVKD. The CDR3 here is CATSASGTTPYNDEQFF. CDR3 coding DNA: TGTGCCACCAGTGCCAGCGGGACTACCCCTTACAATGATGAGCAGTTCTTC.

The genes are TRBV12-3 or TRBV12-4 and TRBJ2-2; 9 bases agree with TRBD1. CDR3 length: 15 amino acids. With V trimmed by 7 bases and J by 6 bases, 9 bases remained unmatched. The CDR3 spells CASTPPGQGAGELFF. The CDR3 nucleotides are TGTGCCAGCACCCCACCGGGACAGGGTGCCGGGGAGCTGTTTTTT.

The V gene is TRBV10-3, the J gene TRBJ2-6, with D perhaps given as TRBD1 or TRBD2 (5 bases each). The germline V gene has CDR1 ENHRY and CDR2 SYGVKD. V was cut by 9 bases and J by 0 bases, with 12 bases left in between. CDR3 size: 15 residues. CDR3 residues: CAITSGGSGANVLTF. The CDR3 DNA reads TGTGCCATTACCTCTGGGGGCTCTGGGGCCAACGTCCTGACTTTC.

The rearrangement uses TRBV6-5 and TRBJ2-7; 9 bases agree with TRBD1. The CDR3 has 17 amino acids. Germline assignment: CDR1 MNHEY and CDR2 SVGAGI. Losses at the gene ends were 4 bases for V and 1 base for J; bases not matched to a gene: 11. This CDR3 is CASSSVGTGSKSYEQYF. In DNA, the CDR3 is TGTGCCAGCAGTTCCGTCGGGACAGGGAGTAAGTCCTACGAGCAGTACTTC.

The table lists this clonotype with a few counts. The genes are TRBV10-3 and TRBJ1-1; D ambiguous. The germline V gene has CDR1 ENHRY and CDR2 SYGVKD. The CDR3 sequence is 16 residues long. V lost 0 bases, J lost 1 base, and 12 bases lay in between. CDR3: CAISESGRWGNTEAFF. In DNA form, the CDR3 reads TGTGCCATCAGTGAGTCGGGTCGGTGGGGGAACACTGAAGCTTTCTTT.

V and J are TRBV3-1 and TRBJ1-1; tentatively, D is TRBD1 (6 bases). Germline CDR1 LGHDT, CDR2 YNNKEL (reference sequence). The CDR3 is made up of 14 amino acids. Trimming left V 0 bases short and J 6 bases short, with 11 bases between. CDR3 nucleotide sequence: TGTGCCAGCAGCCAAGAAATTTCAGGGGCTGAAGCTTTCTTT. It codes for CASSQEISGAEAFF.

The chain uses TRBV12-3 or TRBV12-4 and TRBJ2-3; 9 nucleotides agree with TRBD2. The CDR3 is 15 amino acids. V was clipped by 8 bases and J by 3 bases; unmatched bases: 9. The CDR3 coding sequence is TGTGCCAGCGTTAGTGGGGCGGGAGGGACAGATACGCAGTATTTT. This translates into CASVSGAGGTDTQYF.

This clonotype was counted many times. This sequence joins TRBV6-5 and TRBJ2-3, with D unclear. V was shortened by 2 bases and J by 3 bases, with 9 bases between the two germline ends. In germline, CDR1 is MNHEY, CDR2 SVGAGI. The CDR3 consists of 14 residues. The CDR3 DNA is TGTGCCAGCAGTTACCTTGGGGAAACAGATACGCAGTATTTT. Protein product: CASSYLGETDTQYF.

The J gene is TRBJ1-5, the V gene TRBV15, with D tentatively TRBD1 (6 bases). In germline, CDR1 is LNHNV, CDR2 YYDKDF (reference sequence). The CDR3 length is 18 residues. V lost 3 bases and J 4 bases, leaving 22 bases between the germline ends. The CDR3 protein is CATSRIAGAESLNQPQHF. CDR3 DNA: TGTGCCACCAGCAGGATTGCGGGGGCTGAGAGCCTTAATCAGCCCCAGCATTTT.

This clonotype was detected a few times. The V call is TRBV25-1, the J call TRBJ1-2, with no clear D. The CDR3 sequence is 15 residues long. V was shortened by 3 bases and J by 3 bases, with 14 bases between the two germline ends. Germline V lookup: CDR1 MGHDK, CDR2 SYGVNS. The CDR3 sequence is CASSEINSGDYGYTF. CDR3 nucleotide sequence: TGTGCCAGCAGTGAGATAAACAGCGGTGACTATGGCTACACCTTC.

This clonotype was observed at least ten times. The V gene is TRBV3-1, the J gene TRBJ2-1, with D hard to call. This CDR3 is 14 amino acids long. V gave up 2 bases and J gave up 2 bases, with 7 bases separating them. Germline-derived CDR1 and CDR2 are LGHDT and YNNKEL (reference sequence). CDR3 protein: CASSQFQAYNEQFF. CDR3 nucleotide sequence: TGTGCCAGCAGCCAATTTCAGGCCTACAATGAGCAGTTCTTC.

This clonotype has just a few counts. The chain links TRBV6-1 to TRBJ1-2, with D tentatively TRBD1 (6 bases). The germline V gene has CDR1 MNHNS and CDR2 SASEGT. Deletions cut 4 bases from V and 8 bases from J, with 17 bases between. The CDR3 spans 14 residues. The CDR3 loop is CASSVEGHSGGYTF. CDR3 nucleotide sequence: TGTGCCAGCAGTGTTGAGGGACACTCCGGCGGCTACACCTTC.

The rearrangement uses TRBV9 and TRBJ1-3; no definite D call. CDR1 and CDR2 from the germline V gene are SGDLS and YYNGEE. The CDR3 extends over 14 amino acids. The V end was cut by 4 bases, the J end by 0 bases, with 8 bases between. The CDR3 region is CASSLAVSGNTIYF. Written as DNA, the CDR3 is TGTGCCAGCAGCCTAGCGGTCTCTGGAAACACCATATATTTT.

V is TRBV27 and J is TRBJ1-4; possible D gene TRBD1, 6 bases. The ends were cut back, 3 bases at V and 7 bases at J, with 21 bases in the middle. The CDR3 covers 17 residues. The V gene's germline CDR1 is MNHEY and CDR2 SMNVEV (reference sequence). This chain's CDR3 is CASSLIRKNGGREKLFF. The CDR3 DNA reads TGTGCCAGCAGTTTGATACGGAAGAACGGGGGGCGTGAAAAACTGTTTTTT.

J is TRBJ2-2 and V is TRBV7-3; 8 bases are a match to TRBD2. This CDR3 is built from 16 residues. CDR1 SGHTA and CDR2 FQGTGA come from the germline V gene. Trimming at V came to 5 bases and at J to 4 bases, leaving 9 bases not matched to a gene. CDR3 nucleotides: TGTGCCAGCAGCCCCGGTAGCGGGGTGGGCACCGGGGAGCTGTTTTTT. Amino acid sequence: CASSPGSGVGTGELFF.

This clonotype was detected a few times. The chain has TRBV10-3 and TRBJ1-6; D unresolved. Trimming left V 9 bases short and J 4 bases short, with 13 bases between. This CDR3 has 14 residues. CDR1 and CDR2 (germline): ENHRY, SYGVKD. The CDR3 DNA reads as TGTGCCATGCCTAGACTGGAATATAATTCACCCCTCCACTTT. Protein sequence: CAMPRLEYNSPLHF.

The J gene is TRBJ1-6, the V gene TRBV7-9; 10 positions agree with TRBD1. The length of the CDR3 is 13 residues. J gave up 10 bases and V 7 bases, and 4 bases lay outside the gene matches. The germline V gene has CDR1 SEHNR and CDR2 FQNEAQ (reference sequence). The CDR3 sequence is CASTTDRGSPLHF. The DNA for the CDR3 is TGTGCCAGCACCACGGACAGGGGGTCACCCCTCCACTTT.

The table lists this clonotype with many counts. This rearrangement joins TRBV5-1 to TRBJ2-1; possibly TRBD1 for D (9 bases). The CDR3 loop spans 16 amino acids. Between the trimmed V and J ends, which lost 4 bases and 4 bases, there was a span of 18 bases. Germline CDR1 SGHRS, CDR2 YFSETQ. The CDR3 DNA reads TGCGCCAGCAGCCGGGACAGGGCGGGGGGTTACAATGAGCAGTTCTTC. It is translated as CASSRDRAGGYNEQFF.